These 3 T cell receptor beta chains originate from one sample sequenced in a study of post-analysis software for immune sequencing data. Overall study results and limits: Patients used a few TRBV segments, including TRBV5-6, TRBV5-1 and TRBV20-1, more often than controls.

Tagging with unique molecular identifiers was a feature of the TCR beta cDNA libraries. One entry per CDR3 protein results from TCRdb running MiXCR on the PCR reads. The table lists roughly 800,000 distinct CDR3 sequences, 25% to 30% of them singletons. Their target antigens are unknown. The sequencing input was blood. All receptors come from a girl aged 10 to 17 with multiple sclerosis.

The chain combines TRBV28 with TRBJ2-1, with TRBD2 matching over 10 bases. The germline V gene encodes CDR1 MDHEN and CDR2 SYDVKM. V trimming: 6 bases; J trimming: 5 bases; junction bases outside the gene matches: 4. This CDR3 contains 14 residues. This CDR3 is CASRRSGGDNEQFF. The DNA for the CDR3 is TGTGCCAGCAGAAGGAGCGGGGGGGACAATGAGCAGTTCTTC. The full variable domain, its missing parts supplied by reference TRBV28 and TRBJ2-1, is DVKVTQSSRYLVKRTGEKVFLECVQDMDHENMFWYRQDPGLGLRLIYFSYDVKMKEKGDIPEGYSVSREKKERFSLILESASTNQTSMYLCASRRSGGDNEQFFGPGTRLTVL.

The chain carries TRBV29-1 and TRBJ2-3; D uncertain. Trimming shortened V by 5 bases and J by 4 bases, and 10 bases separated the two germline ends. The CDR3 is made up of 12 amino acids. CDR1 and CDR2 (germline): SQVTM, ANQGSEA. CDR3 sequence: CSVRTGPDTQYF. CDR3 in DNA: TGCAGCGTTCGGACGGGTCCAGATACGCAGTATTTT.

This clonotype has at least ten counts. This chain links TRBV29-1 with TRBJ1-4; no firm D call. The CDR3 sequence is 10 residues long. Per germline, CDR1 SQVTM and CDR2 ANQGSEA. V was clipped by 5 bases and J by 5 bases, with 3 bases between them. CDR3 region: CSVRNEKLFF. The CDR3 DNA sequence: TGCAGCGTTCGAAATGAAAAACTGTTTTTT.